This entry concerns a single T cell receptor (beta chain). Authors' methods: Nucleated cell number was recorded as an estimate derived from reference gene primer amplification. Some clones are missing from TCRdb's copy, which holds only in-frame ones; the method was immunoSEQ multiplex PCR. Clone size and the V and J calls come from that table; the DNA yielded D and trimming. The sample records roughly 69,000 clones, roughly 80% being singletons. J gave up 0 bases and V 0 bases, and 19 bases lay outside the gene matches. Per germline, CDR1 LGHNA and CDR2 YNFKEQ. This CDR3 spans 22 amino acids. The sample originates from a study of blood T cell repertoires in COVID-19.

This receptor was obtained from a human donor in a cohort sampled during active COVID-19. Sample: peripheral blood. This chain joins TRBV4-2 and TRBJ2-3; 9 bases match TRBD2. CDR3 sequence reads: CASSQDPAGGPEGTPSTDTQYF. In nucleotides, the CDR3 is TGTGCCAGCAGCCAAGATCCGGCGGGAGGGCCTGAGGGAACCCCTAGCACAGATACGCAGTATTTT.